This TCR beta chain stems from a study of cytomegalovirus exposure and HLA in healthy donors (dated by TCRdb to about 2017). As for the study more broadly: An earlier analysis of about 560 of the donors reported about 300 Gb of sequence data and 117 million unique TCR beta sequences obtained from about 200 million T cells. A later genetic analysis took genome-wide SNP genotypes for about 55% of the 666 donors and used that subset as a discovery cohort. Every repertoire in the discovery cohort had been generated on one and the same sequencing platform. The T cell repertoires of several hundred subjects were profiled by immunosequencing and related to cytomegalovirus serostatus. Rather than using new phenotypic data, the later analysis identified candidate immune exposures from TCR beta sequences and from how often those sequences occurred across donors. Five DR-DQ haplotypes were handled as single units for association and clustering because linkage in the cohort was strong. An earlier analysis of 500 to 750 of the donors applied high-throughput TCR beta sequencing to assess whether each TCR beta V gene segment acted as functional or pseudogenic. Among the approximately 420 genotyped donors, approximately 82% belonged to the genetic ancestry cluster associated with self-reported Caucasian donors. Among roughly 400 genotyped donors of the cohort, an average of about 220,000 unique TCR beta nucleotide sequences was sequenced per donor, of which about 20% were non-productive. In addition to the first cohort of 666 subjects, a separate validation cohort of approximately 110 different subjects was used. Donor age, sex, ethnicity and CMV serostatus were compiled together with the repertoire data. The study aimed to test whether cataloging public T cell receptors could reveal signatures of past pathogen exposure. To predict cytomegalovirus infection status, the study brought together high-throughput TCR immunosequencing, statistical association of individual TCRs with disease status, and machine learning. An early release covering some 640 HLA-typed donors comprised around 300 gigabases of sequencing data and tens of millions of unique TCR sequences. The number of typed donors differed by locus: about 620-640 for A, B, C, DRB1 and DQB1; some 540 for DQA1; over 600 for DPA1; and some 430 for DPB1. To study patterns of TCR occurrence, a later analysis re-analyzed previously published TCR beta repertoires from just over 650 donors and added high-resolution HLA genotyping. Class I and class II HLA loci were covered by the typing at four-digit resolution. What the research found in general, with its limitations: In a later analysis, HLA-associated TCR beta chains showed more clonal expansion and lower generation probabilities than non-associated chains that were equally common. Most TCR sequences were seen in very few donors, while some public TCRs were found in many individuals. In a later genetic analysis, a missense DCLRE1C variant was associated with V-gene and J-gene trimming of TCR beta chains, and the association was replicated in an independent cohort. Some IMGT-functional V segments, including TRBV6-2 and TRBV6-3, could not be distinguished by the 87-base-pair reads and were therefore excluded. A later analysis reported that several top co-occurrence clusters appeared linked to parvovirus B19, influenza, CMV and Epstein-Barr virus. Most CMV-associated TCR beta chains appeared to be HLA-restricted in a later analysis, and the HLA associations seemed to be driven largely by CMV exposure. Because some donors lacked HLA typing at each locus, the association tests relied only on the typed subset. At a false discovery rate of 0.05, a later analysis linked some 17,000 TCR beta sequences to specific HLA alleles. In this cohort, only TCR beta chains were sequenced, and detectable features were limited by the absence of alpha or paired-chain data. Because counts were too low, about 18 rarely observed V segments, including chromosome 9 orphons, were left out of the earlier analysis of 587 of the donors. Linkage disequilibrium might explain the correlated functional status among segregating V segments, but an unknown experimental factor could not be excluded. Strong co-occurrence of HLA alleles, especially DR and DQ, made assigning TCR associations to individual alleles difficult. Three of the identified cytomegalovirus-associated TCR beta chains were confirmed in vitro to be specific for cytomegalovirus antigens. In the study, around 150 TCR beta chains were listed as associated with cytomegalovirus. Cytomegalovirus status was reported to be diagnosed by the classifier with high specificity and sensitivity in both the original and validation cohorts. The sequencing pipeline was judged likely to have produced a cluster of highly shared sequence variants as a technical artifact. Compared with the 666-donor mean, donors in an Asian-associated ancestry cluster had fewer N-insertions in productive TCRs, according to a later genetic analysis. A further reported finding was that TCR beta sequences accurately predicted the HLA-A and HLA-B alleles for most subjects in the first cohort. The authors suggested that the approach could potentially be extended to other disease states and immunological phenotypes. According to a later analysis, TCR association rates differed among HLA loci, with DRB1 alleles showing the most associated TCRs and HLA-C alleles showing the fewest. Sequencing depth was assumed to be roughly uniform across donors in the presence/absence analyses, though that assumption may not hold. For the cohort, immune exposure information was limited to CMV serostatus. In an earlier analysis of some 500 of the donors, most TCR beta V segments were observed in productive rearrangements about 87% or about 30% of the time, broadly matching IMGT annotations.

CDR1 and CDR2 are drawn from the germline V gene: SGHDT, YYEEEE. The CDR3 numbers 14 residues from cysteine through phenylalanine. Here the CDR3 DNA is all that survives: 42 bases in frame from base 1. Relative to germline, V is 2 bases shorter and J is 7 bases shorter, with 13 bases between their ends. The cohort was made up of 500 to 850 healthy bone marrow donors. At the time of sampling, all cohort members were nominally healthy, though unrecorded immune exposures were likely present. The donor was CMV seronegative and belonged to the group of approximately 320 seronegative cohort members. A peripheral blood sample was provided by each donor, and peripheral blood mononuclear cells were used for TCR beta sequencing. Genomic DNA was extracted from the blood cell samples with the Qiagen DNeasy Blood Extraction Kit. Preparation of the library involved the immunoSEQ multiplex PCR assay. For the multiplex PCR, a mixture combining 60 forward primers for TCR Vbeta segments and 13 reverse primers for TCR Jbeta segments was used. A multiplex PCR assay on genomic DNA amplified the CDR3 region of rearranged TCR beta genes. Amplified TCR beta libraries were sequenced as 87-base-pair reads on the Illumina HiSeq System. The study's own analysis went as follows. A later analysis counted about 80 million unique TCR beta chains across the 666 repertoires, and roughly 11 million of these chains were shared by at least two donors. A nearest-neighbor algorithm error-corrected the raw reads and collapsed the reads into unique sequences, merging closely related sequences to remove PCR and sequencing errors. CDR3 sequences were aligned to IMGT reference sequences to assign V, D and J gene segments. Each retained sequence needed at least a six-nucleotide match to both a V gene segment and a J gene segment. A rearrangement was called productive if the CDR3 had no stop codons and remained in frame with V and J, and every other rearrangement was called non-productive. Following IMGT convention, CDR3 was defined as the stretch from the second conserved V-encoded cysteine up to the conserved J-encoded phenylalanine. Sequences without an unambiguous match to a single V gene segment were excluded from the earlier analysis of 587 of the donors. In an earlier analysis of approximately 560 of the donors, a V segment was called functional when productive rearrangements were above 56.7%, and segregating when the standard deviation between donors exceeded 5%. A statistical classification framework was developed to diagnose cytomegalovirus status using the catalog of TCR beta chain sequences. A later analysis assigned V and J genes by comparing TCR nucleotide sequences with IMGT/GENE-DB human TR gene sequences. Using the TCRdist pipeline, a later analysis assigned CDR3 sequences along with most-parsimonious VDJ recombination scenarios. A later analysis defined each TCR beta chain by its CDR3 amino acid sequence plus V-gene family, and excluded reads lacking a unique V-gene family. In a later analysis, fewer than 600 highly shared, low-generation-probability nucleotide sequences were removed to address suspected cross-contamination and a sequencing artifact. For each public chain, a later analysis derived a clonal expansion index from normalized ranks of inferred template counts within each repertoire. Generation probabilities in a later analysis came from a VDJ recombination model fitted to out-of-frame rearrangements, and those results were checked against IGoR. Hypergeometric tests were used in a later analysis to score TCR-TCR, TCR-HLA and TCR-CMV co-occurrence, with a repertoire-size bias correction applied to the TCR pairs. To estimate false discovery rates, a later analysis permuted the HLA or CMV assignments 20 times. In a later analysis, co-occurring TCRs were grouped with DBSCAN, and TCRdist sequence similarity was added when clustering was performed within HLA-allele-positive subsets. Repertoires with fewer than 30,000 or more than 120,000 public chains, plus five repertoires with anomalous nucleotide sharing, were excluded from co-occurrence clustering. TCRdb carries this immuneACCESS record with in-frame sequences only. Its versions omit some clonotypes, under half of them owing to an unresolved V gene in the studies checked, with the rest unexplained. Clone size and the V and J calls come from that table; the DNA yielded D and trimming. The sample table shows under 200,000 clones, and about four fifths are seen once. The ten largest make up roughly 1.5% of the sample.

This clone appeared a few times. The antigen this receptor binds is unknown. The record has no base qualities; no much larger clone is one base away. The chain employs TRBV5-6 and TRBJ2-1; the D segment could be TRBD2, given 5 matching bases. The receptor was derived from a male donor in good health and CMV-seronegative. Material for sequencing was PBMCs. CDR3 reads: CASSFGSGANEQFF. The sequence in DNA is TGTGCCAGCAGCTTCGGAAGCGGAGCGAATGAGCAGTTCTTC.